What follows describes a single TCR beta chain. Enrollment of patients from Seattle took place during active infection, with longitudinal follow-up. Trimming at V came to 5 bases and at J to 5 bases, leaving 16 bases not matched to a gene. The CDR3 loop spans 17 amino acids. CDR1 is SGHVS and CDR2 is FNYEAQ in the germline V gene. As handled by the study authors: The authors estimated nucleated cell counts from reference gene primer amplification. The repertoire was sequenced with immunoSEQ multiplex PCR; TCRdb's copy has only in-frame clones and lacks some. The DNA gave D and trimming, while V, J and clone size come from that table. The sample holds 250,000 to 400,000 clones; 88% are singletons and the top ten take 1.5% to 2%. This sample stems from a study of blood T cell repertoires in COVID-19. Study overall: The origin of the acute and convalescent COVID-19 samples was the United States, Italy and Spain. T cells, B-cell-depleted T cells, or PBMCs provided the cDNA or gDNA that served as material.

The chain employs TRBV7-6 and TRBJ1-1; 8 bases map to TRBD1. Sample: peripheral blood. This clonotype originated in a woman aged 25 to 39 with COVID-19, enrolled during active disease. The CDR3 is CASSHGSLTGEATEAFF. The CDR3 DNA reads TGTGCCAGCAGCCACGGGAGCTTGACAGGGGAGGCTACTGAAGCTTTCTTT.